The entry that follows covers one T cell receptor (beta chain) sequence. As yet, its antigen is unknown. TCR beta CDR3 region amplification was performed from RNA transcripts. A set of HTBI primers served as the primers for a first-round RT-PCR of the TCR CDR3. Using its own MiXCR run on the multiplex PCR reads, TCRdb lists one record per CDR3 protein. The table includes under 300,000 distinct CDR3 sequences, 10% to 15% detected once. The data are from a study of T cells in Graves' hyperthyroidism and ophthalmopathy. Whole-study findings and limits: Most thyroid clonotypes expanded above 0.001 appeared in blood too.

The sample was blood. This receptor was obtained from a young woman with Graves' hyperthyroidism that later progressed to Graves' ophthalmopathy.

The DNA for the CDR3 is TGTGCCAGCGCTCACAGACGCCCCCGGGTAGGTAGGCAGTTCTTC. Translation gives CASAHRRPRVGRQFF. The chain employs TRBV11-2 and TRBJ2-1, with no clear D. The CDR3 has 15 residues. The germline V gene encodes CDR1 SGHAT and CDR2 FQNNGV. Trimming removed 8 bases from V and 12 bases from J, with 26 bases in between.